The T cell receptor (beta chain) under discussion was sequenced for a study of blood T cell repertoires in COVID-19. The ends were cut back, 5 bases at V and 4 bases at J, with 11 bases in the middle. CDR3 length equals 13 residues. Here immunoSEQ multiplex PCR was the method, and the copy in TCRdb shows in-frame clones only, minus some. The sample carries fewer than 250,000 clones, 90% recorded once. The material sequenced was peripheral blood. This sequence was found in a man under 40 with COVID-19, enrolled during active disease. The rearrangement joins TRBV12-3 or TRBV12-4 to TRBJ1-1; D call uncertain. The CDR3 sequence: CASSPPTATEAFF. DNA for the CDR3: TGTGCCAGCAGTCCACCTACAGCCACTGAAGCTTTCTTT.